The entry below gives a single T cell receptor beta chain sequence along with its context. These data come from a study of blood T cell repertoires in COVID-19. Study details: Samples taken during acute and convalescent COVID-19 were collected in the United States, Italy and Spain. PBMCs, B-cell-depleted T cells, or T cells were the source of the cDNA or gDNA that made up the material.

Original processing methods: Reference gene primer amplification in the assay estimated nucleated cell counts. The data were produced by immunoSEQ multiplex PCR, yet TCRdb's version contains in-frame clones alone and is incomplete. V and J calls and clone size are as listed in that table; D and trimming were resolved from the DNA. This table has about 140,000 clones, around 90% appearing once. The CDR3 runs 13 residues. V shed 11 bases, J shed 4 bases, and the junction held 8 bases outside the gene matches. This clonotype originated in a human donor with COVID-19, enrolled during active disease. The donor label of this sample is uncertain. The rearrangement joins TRBV12-3 or TRBV12-4 to TRBJ2-1; 7 nucleotides line up with TRBD1. Material: peripheral blood. In DNA form, the CDR3 reads TGTGCCTTAGAGGGGACAGATTACAATGAGCAGTTCTTC. Translation gives CALEGTDYNEQFF.